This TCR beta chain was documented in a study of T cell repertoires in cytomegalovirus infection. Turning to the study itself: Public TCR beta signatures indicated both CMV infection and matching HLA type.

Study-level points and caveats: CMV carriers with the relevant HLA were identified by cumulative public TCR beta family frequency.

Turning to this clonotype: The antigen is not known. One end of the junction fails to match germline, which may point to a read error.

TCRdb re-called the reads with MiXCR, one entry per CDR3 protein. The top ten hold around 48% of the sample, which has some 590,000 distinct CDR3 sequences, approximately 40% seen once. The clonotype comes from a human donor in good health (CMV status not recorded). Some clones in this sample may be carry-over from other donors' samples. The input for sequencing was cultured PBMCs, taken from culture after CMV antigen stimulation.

The CDR3, as DNA: TGTGCCAGCAGCTCAAGGGGACTAGCGGGGCCCTACAGTGAGCAGTTCTTC. This encodes CASSSRGLAGPYSEQFF. The V and J genes are TRBV7-8 and TRBJ2-1; TRBD2 aligns across 13 bases. The CDR3 sequence is 17 residues long. Germline V gene sequence: CDR1 SGHVS, CDR2 FQNEAQ.